The sequence of this T cell receptor (beta chain) was determined in a study of Graves' ophthalmopathy and Graves' hyperthyroidism. Overall study context: Before any treatment, peripheral blood was taken at the initial diagnosis.

A word on this clonotype: What it binds is unknown.

The study, taken as a whole, reports: In separating ophthalmopathy from stable hyperthyroidism, a 13-signature model achieved nearly 90% sensitivity and approximately 81% specificity.

Amplification from RNA transcripts yielded the TCR beta CDR3 regions. HTBI primers primed a first-round RT-PCR, and a second-round multiplex PCR followed. TCRdb fed the multiplex PCR reads into MiXCR, producing one record per CDR3 protein. The repertoire includes around 670,000 distinct CDR3 sequences, 40% of them detected once, and 44% sits in the top ten. Trimming stripped 6 bases from V and 4 bases from J, with 16 bases between. This CDR3 region has 15 residues. Germline-derived CDR1 and CDR2 are MNHEY and SVGEGT. This chain connects TRBV6-2 or TRBV6-3 to TRBJ1-5; unclear D gene. Sample: peripheral blood. This clonotype was sampled from an adult man with Graves' ophthalmopathy. The CDR3 spells CASSPFRGNNQPQHF. DNA of the CDR3: TGTGCCAGCAGCCCTTTTCGAGGGAATAATCAGCCCCAGCATTTT.